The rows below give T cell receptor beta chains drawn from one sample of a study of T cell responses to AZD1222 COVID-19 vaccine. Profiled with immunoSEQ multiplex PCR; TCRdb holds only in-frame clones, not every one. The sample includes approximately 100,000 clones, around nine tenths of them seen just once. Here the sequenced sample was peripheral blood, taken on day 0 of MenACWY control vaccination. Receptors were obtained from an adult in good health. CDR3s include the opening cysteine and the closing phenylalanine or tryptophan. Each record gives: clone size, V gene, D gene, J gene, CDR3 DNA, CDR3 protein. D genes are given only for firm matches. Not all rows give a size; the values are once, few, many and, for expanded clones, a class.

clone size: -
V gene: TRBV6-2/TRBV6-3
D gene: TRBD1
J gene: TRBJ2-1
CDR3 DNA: TGTGCCAGCAGTTACTCGGGGACAGCCTACAATGAGCAGTTCTTC
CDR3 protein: CASSYSGTAYNEQFF

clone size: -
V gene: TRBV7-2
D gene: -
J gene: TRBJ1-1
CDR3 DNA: TGTGCCAGCAGCTTAACCTCTCCCCCAACAGCAGAAGCTTTCTTT
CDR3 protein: CASSLTSPPTAEAFF

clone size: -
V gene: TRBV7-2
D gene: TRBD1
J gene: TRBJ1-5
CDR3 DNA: TGTGCCAGCAGCTTAGTGACAGGGGGCTGGAGCAATCAGCCCCAGCATTTT
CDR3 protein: CASSLVTGGWSNQPQHF

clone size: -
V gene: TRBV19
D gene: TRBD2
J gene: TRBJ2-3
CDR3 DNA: TGTGCCAGTAGTATGATCGCGGGGGGAGATACGCAGTATTTT
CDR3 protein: CASSMIAGGDTQYF

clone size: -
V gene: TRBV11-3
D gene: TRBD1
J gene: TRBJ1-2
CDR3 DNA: TGTGCCAGCAGCCCCCGGACAGGGCAAGGCTATGGCTACACCTTC
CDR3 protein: CASSPRTGQGYGYTF

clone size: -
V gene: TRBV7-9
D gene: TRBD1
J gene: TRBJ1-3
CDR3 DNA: TGTGCCAGCAGCCTGACAGGGAGGACTGGAAACACCATATATTTT
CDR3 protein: CASSLTGRTGNTIYF

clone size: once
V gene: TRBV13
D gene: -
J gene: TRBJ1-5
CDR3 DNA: TGTGCCAGCAGCTTAGCGGGTGATCAGCCCCAGCATTTT
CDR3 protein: CASSLAGDQPQHF

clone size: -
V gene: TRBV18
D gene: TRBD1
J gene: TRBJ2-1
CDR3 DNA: TGTGCCAGCTCACGAAGGACAGGGGACAATGAGCAGTTCTTC
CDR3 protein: CASSRRTGDNEQFF

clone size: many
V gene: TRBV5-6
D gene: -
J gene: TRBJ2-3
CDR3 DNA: TGTGCCAGCAGCACGGGACTTGGCACAGATACGCAGTATTTT
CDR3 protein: CASSTGLGTDTQYF

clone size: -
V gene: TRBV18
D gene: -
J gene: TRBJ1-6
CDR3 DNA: TGTGCCAGCTCCCCCCAGGGACGGATAAGTAATTCACCCCTCCACTTT
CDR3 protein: CASSPQGRISNSPLHF

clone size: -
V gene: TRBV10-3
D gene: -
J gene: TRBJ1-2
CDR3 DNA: TGTGCCATCACCTTGGGACCCAACTATGGCTACACCTTC
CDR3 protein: CAITLGPNYGYTF

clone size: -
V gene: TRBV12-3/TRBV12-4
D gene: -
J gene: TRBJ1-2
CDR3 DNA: TGTGCCAGCAGCCCGATTTATGGCTACACCTTC
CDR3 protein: CASSPIYGYTF

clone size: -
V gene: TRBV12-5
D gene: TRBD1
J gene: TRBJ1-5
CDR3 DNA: TGTGCTAGTGGTTTGTTAACAGGGGGAAGCAATCAGCCCCAGCATTTT
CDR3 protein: CASGLLTGGSNQPQHF

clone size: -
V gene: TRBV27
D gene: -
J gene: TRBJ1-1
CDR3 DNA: TGTGCCAGCAGTTTAATTTCCAGGAATCACATGAACACTGAAGCTTTCTTT
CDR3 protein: CASSLISRNHMNTEAFF

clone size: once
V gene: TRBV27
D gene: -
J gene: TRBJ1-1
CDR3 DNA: TGTGCCAGCAGCCTCTCTCCGGGGGTGGGCACTGAAGCTTTCTTT
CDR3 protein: CASSLSPGVGTEAFF

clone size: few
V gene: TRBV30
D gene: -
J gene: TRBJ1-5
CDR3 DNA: TGTGCCTGGAGTGTGGACAGCAATCAGCCCCAGCATTTT
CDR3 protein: CAWSVDSNQPQHF